A single sample gave rise to the 28 T cell receptor beta chains below, sequenced in a study of T cells after yellow fever vaccination. TCRdb independently ran MiXCR on the 5' RACE reads; one entry per CDR3 protein. This sample has approximately 550,000 distinct CDR3 sequences, with less than 20% found just once. The specimen was PBMCs, collected 15 days after the yellow fever booster vaccination. The receptors stem from a man under 40 who received the YFV17D yellow fever vaccine.

This clonotype has a count of ten or more. The DNA of the CDR3 is TGTGCCAGCAGCCCGGGACATACCTACGAGCAGTACTTC. It codes for CASSPGHTYEQYF. The chain carries TRBV11-2 and TRBJ2-7; TRBD1 might be the D (6 bases). Germline lookup yields CDR1 SGHAT and CDR2 FQNNGV. The length of the CDR3 is 13 residues. V lost 5 bases, J lost 2 bases, and 10 bases lay in between.

The chain recombines TRBV20-1 with TRBJ2-1, with 10 positions matching TRBD2. V trimming: 2 bases; J trimming: 4 bases; junction bases outside the gene matches: 8. Looked up from germline, CDR1 is DFQATT and CDR2 is SNEGSKA (reference sequence). The CDR3 has 16 residues. The CDR3 DNA follows: TGCAGTGCTAGAACTAATAGCGGGAGGACTTACAATGAGCAGTTCTTC. Residues: CSARTNSGRTYNEQFF.

V usage is TRBV30 and J usage is TRBJ2-7, with TRBD2 matching 7 bases. V lost 3 bases and J lost 3; bases outside the gene matches: 8. The CDR3 consists of 14 residues. The germline V gene has CDR1 GTSNPN and CDR2 SVGIG (reference sequence). CDR3 DNA: TGTGCCTGGAGACCAGGGCTAGCGGACTACGAGCAGTACTTC. Protein product: CAWRPGLADYEQYF.

This clonotype was observed a few times. The rearrangement joins TRBV18 to TRBJ2-7; tentatively, D is TRBD1 or TRBD2 (5 bases each). V gave up 4 bases and J gave up 3 bases, with 13 bases separating them. The V gene's germline CDR1 is KGHSH and CDR2 LQKENI. The CDR3 is 14 residues long. This chain's CDR3 is CASSQNRGDYEQYF. CDR3 coding DNA: TGTGCCAGCTCACAAAACCGGGGCGACTACGAGCAGTACTTC.

This clonotype was counted at least ten times. V is TRBV29-1 and J is TRBJ2-3; tentatively, D is TRBD1 (5 bases). The CDR3 has 13 amino acids. Germline CDR1 reads SQVTM; CDR2 reads ANQGSEA. V lost 7 bases and J lost 0, with 11 bases in between. CDR3 sequence (DNA): TGCAGCGGCTCAGGGTATAGCACAGATACGCAGTATTTT. Translated, it gives CSGSGYSTDTQYF.

A few counts support this clonotype. The chain joins TRBV7-2 to TRBJ2-7, with D hard to call. This CDR3 comprises 16 residues. Trimming took 5 bases from V and 2 from J, leaving 19 bases between them. Germline-derived CDR1 and CDR2 are SGHTA and FQGNSA. The CDR3 DNA reads as TGTGCCAGCAGCCCACCAACCGTCTTATTTACCTACGAGCAGTACTTC. As protein: CASSPPTVLFTYEQYF.

A few counts support this clonotype. This chain links TRBV13 with TRBJ2-5, with D perhaps TRBD2 (5 bases). The CDR3 sequence is 13 residues long. V was clipped by 3 bases and J by 6 bases, with 11 bases between them. Germline values: CDR1 PRHDT, CDR2 FYEKMQ (reference sequence). CDR3 in DNA: TGTGCCAGCAGCTTCTCGGGGATACAGACCCAGTACTTC. Protein sequence: CASSFSGIQTQYF.

The V gene is TRBV7-2, the J gene TRBJ2-2; D is ambiguous. V was shortened by 4 bases and J by 5 bases, with 5 bases between the two germline ends. Germline loops: CDR1 SGHTA, CDR2 FQGNSA. The CDR3 is 12 amino acids. CDR3 coding DNA: TGTGCCAGCAGCTCAACTACCGGGGAGCTGTTTTTT. Amino acids: CASSSTTGELFF.

The chain has TRBV5-1 and TRBJ2-3; D uncertain. CDR1 is SGHRS and CDR2 is YFSETQ in the germline V gene. The CDR3 contains 16 residues. V gave up 2 bases and J gave up 5 bases, with 18 bases separating them. The CDR3 DNA follows: TGCGCCAGCAGCTTCAGCTTTAGAGCCTCAGGAGATACGCAGTATTTT. Amino acids: CASSFSFRASGDTQYF.

This clonotype has more than one count but fewer than ten. The rearrangement joins TRBV5-1 to TRBJ1-2, with TRBD1 as a possible D gene (5 bases). The V end was cut by 3 bases, the J end by 1 base, with 10 bases between. Germline loops: CDR1 SGHRS, CDR2 YFSETQ. The CDR3 has 14 amino acids. CDR3 loop: CASSSGTDNYGYTF. CDR3 DNA sequence: TGCGCCAGCAGCTCCGGGACGGATAACTATGGCTACACCTTC.

This rearrangement joins TRBV12-3 or TRBV12-4 to TRBJ2-1; 7 nucleotides agree with TRBD2. This CDR3 is built from 15 residues. V shed 5 bases, J shed 7 bases, and the junction held 11 bases outside the gene matches. The DNA for the CDR3 is TGTGCCAGCAGTGCCACCGCGGGAGTCGGTAATGAGCAGTTCTTC. Protein product: CASSATAGVGNEQFF.

The rearrangement uses TRBV7-8 and TRBJ2-5, with a weak D call TRBD2 (5 bases). The V gene lost 3 bases and the J gene lost 7 bases, with 6 bases spanning the gap. The CDR3 length is 11 residues. The germline V gene has CDR1 SGHVS and CDR2 FQNEAQ. As DNA, the CDR3 is TGTGCCAGCAGCTTCGGGATGACCCAGTACTTC. This encodes CASSFGMTQYF.

The gene calls are TRBV20-1 and TRBJ2-7; 7 nucleotides agree with TRBD2. The CDR3 sequence is 15 residues long. Trimming removed 6 bases from V and 3 bases from J; junction bases left unmatched: 14. Germline V gives CDR1 DFQATT, CDR2 SNEGSKA (reference sequence). The CDR3 loop reads CSASPTGGSFYEQYF. Here the CDR3 DNA reads TGCAGTGCAAGCCCCACCGGCGGGAGTTTCTACGAGCAGTACTTC.

This clonotype occurred a few times. The chain employs TRBV6-2 or TRBV6-3 and TRBJ2-1, with 8 bases aligning to TRBD2. The germline V gene has CDR1 MNHEY and CDR2 SVGEGT. The CDR3 is made up of 16 amino acids. Trimming cost V 4 bases and J 7 bases; bases outside gene matches: 12. In DNA form, the CDR3 reads TGTGCCAGCAGTTTACTAGCGGCCCGAGGAGGTAATGAGCAGTTCTTC. Translation: CASSLLAARGGNEQFF.

This clonotype came up a few times. The chain carries TRBV7-8 and TRBJ2-7; 11 positions match TRBD2. The CDR3 has 17 residues. Looked up from germline, CDR1 is SGHVS and CDR2 is FQNEAQ. V lost 0 bases to trimming and J lost 0 bases; unmatched junction nucleotides: 4. The CDR3 region is CASSLAQTSGDSYEQYF. Written as DNA, the CDR3 is TGTGCCAGCAGCTTAGCGCAGACTAGCGGGGACTCCTACGAGCAGTACTTC.

This clonotype turned up a few times. V and J are TRBV12-3 or TRBV12-4 and TRBJ2-1; 11 positions match TRBD2. V lost 4 bases, J lost 8 bases, and 7 bases stayed unmatched. The CDR3 covers 15 residues. CDR3: CASSSLAGGDDEQFF. The DNA for the CDR3 is TGTGCCAGCAGTTCCCTAGCGGGAGGCGACGATGAGCAGTTCTTC.

The chain joins TRBV10-3 to TRBJ2-1, with 10 bases identical to TRBD1. V dropped 9 bases and J dropped 3; count of bases not matched to a gene: 2. The CDR3 totals 13 residues. Per the germline V gene, CDR1 is ENHRY and CDR2 is SYGVKD. The CDR3 here is CAIRTGGYNEQFF. The CDR3 DNA is TGTGCCATTAGGACAGGGGGCTACAATGAGCAGTTCTTC.

The J gene is TRBJ1-2, the V gene TRBV28; TRBD1 might be the D (5 bases). Trimming took off 3 bases at V and 5 bases at J, with 13 bases between the two ends. CDR3 length: 14 amino acids. Germline V lookup: CDR1 MDHEN, CDR2 SYDVKM. DNA for the CDR3: TGTGCCAGCAGTTTGGGGCAGCCTGAGTATGGCTACACCTTC. Its translation: CASSLGQPEYGYTF.

Many counts were recorded for this clonotype. This chain links TRBV7-2 with TRBJ2-1, with 16 bases that match TRBD2. V dropped 9 bases and J dropped 9; count of bases not matched to a gene: 17. CDR3 length: 18 amino acids. The germline V gene encodes CDR1 SGHTA and CDR2 FQGNSA. In DNA, the CDR3 is TGTGCCAGTCTGGGGACTAGCGGGAGGGTTCTTAAACACTTTGAGCAGTTCTTC. This codes for CASLGTSGRVLKHFEQFF.

This clonotype was seen only a few times. V is TRBV12-3 or TRBV12-4 and J is TRBJ1-5; D unresolved. Trimming stripped 5 bases from V and 7 bases from J, with 12 bases between. The CDR3 extends over 13 amino acids. The DNA of the CDR3 is TGTGCCAGCAGTCCCGGGTACGGGCAGCCCCAGCATTTT. Protein sequence: CASSPGYGQPQHF.

This clonotype was seen only once. This CDR3 reads CASSPGSVNEQYF. CDR3 DNA sequence: TGTGCCAGCAGTCCAGGATCCGTTAACGAGCAGTACTTC. The chain couples TRBV7-9 to TRBJ2-7; unclear D gene. Germline V gene lookup returns CDR1 SEHNR and CDR2 FQNEAQ (reference sequence). Trimming left V 6 bases short and J 5 bases short, with 14 bases between. This CDR3 has 13 amino acids.

This clonotype showed up just a few times. The chain joins TRBV4-3 to TRBJ2-2; TRBD2 matches at 8 bases. Germline CDR1 is LGHNA and CDR2 is YSLEER. The CDR3 is 19 amino acids. V trimming: 1 base; J trimming: 6 bases; junction bases outside the gene matches: 16. This chain's CDR3 is CASSQGRGAGVRGAGELFF. CDR3 coding DNA: TGCGCCAGCAGCCAAGGGAGGGGAGCGGGAGTAAGAGGAGCCGGGGAGCTGTTTTTT.

This clonotype appeared many times. This chain uses TRBV29-1 with TRBJ2-7, with D possibly TRBD2 on 6 matching bases. The CDR3 is 12 residues long. Germline V gene data show CDR1 as SQVTM and CDR2 as ANQGSEA. CDR3 in DNA: TGCAGTGGACGGGACTCCTCCTACGAGCAGTACTTC. Amino acid sequence: CSGRDSSYEQYF.

The rearrangement joins TRBV28 to TRBJ2-7, with D possibly matching TRBD2 (5 bases). The CDR3 spans 13 residues. The germline gives CDR1 MDHEN, CDR2 SYDVKM. Trimming left V 6 bases short and J 6 bases short, with 15 bases between. The CDR3, as DNA: TGTGCCAGCAGCCAAACTAGTCTCCTCGAGCAGTACTTC. Residues: CASSQTSLLEQYF.

The chain joins TRBV6-1 to TRBJ1-2, with D perhaps matching TRBD1 (6 bases). Germline V lookup: CDR1 MNHNS, CDR2 SASEGT. The CDR3 extends over 17 amino acids. V was trimmed by 6 bases and J by 2 bases, leaving 22 bases between them. CDR3 nucleotide sequence: TGTGCCAGCAGGGGGATGAACCGGGACAACGAGAACTATGGCTACACCTTC. Amino acid sequence: CASRGMNRDNENYGYTF.

This clonotype appeared a few times. The CDR3 loop is CASSLERGSEAFF. The CDR3 nucleotides are TGTGCCAGCAGCTTAGAGAGGGGCAGTGAAGCTTTCTTT. V gene TRBV11-2 combines with J gene TRBJ1-1, with a possible D match to TRBD1 (5 bases). Trimming cost V 0 bases and J 7 bases, with 9 bases left between them. Germline V gives CDR1 SGHAT, CDR2 FQNNGV. The CDR3 is 13 amino acids. The entire variable domain, with the rest obtained from reference TRBV11-2 and TRBJ1-1, is as follows: EAGVAQSPRYKIIEKRQSVAFWCNPISGHATLYWYQQILGQGPKLLIQFQNNGVVDDSQLPKDRFSAERLKGVDSTLKIQPAKLEDSAVYLCASSLERGSEAFFGQGTRLTVV.

The V call is TRBV6-2 or TRBV6-3, the J call TRBJ2-7, with TRBD2 matching 10 bases. Per the germline V gene, CDR1 is MNHEY and CDR2 is SVGEGT. The CDR3 loop spans 15 amino acids. V lost 0 bases and J lost 7; bases outside the gene matches: 6. The CDR3 reads CASSYSLAGVKEQYF. The DNA of the CDR3 is TGTGCCAGCAGTTACTCCCTAGCGGGAGTGAAAGAGCAGTACTTC.

The chain has TRBV7-2 and TRBJ2-7; 10 bases are shared with TRBD2. Germline V gene sequence: CDR1 SGHTA, CDR2 FQGNSA. Germline trimming cut 4 bases from V and 6 bases from J; bases unmatched to any gene: 9. The CDR3 length is 15 residues. This CDR3 is CASSSWTSGGSEQYF. DNA of the CDR3: TGTGCCAGCAGCTCCTGGACTAGCGGTGGCTCCGAGCAGTACTTC.